This T cell receptor beta chain was obtained from a study of glioma-infiltrating T cells after dendritic cell vaccination. Across the whole study: Autologous tumor lysate-pulsed dendritic cell vaccination was given between 2003 and 2012.

Time point given: after dendritic cell vaccination, including at tumor progression/relapse. Blood PBMC samples: pre-vaccination, two weeks post third vaccination, and at tumor progression. Amplification used 60 V beta primers and 13 J beta primers. Measured with immunoSEQ multiplex PCR; TCRdb has only the in-frame clones, and not every one. The sample shows 45,000 to 60,000 clones, about 80% of them seen only once. This clone was observed once. Sequencing used blood, obtained after dendritic cell vaccination. The clonotype originates from a human donor with glioblastoma.

Here the CDR3 DNA reads TGTGCCATCAGTGATTTCGATACAGGGGGCCTAACTTTCTTT. Amino acids: CAISDFDTGGLTFF. The chain employs TRBV10-3 and TRBJ1-1, with 9 positions matching TRBD1. This CDR3 comprises 14 residues. Germline assignment: CDR1 ENHRY and CDR2 SYGVKD. V lost 3 bases, J lost 12 bases, and 11 bases stayed unmatched.